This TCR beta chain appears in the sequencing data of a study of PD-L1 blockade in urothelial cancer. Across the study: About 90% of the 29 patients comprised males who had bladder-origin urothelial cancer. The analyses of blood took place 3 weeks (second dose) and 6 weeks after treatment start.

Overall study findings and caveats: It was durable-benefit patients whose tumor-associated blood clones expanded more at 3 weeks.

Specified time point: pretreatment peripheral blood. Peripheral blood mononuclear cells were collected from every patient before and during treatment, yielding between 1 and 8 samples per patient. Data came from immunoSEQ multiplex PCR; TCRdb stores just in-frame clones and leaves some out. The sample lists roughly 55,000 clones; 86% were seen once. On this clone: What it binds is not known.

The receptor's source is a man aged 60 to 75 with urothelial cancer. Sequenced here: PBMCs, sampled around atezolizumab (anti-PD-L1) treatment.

CDR3 nucleotides: TGTGCCAGCAGCTCGACCGGGACAGGGGCTGGAAACACCATATATTTT. Amino acid sequence: CASSSTGTGAGNTIYF. The V gene is TRBV5-5, the J gene TRBJ1-3; 10 bases align to TRBD1. The germline V gene encodes CDR1 SGHKS and CDR2 YYEKEE (reference sequence). The CDR3 length is 16 residues. After removal of 3 bases from V and 2 bases from J, the junction contained 5 bases not matched to a gene. The full variable domain, its missing parts supplied by reference TRBV5-5 and TRBJ1-3, is DAGVTQSPTHLIKTRGQQVTLRCSPISGHKSVSWYQQVLGQGPQFIFQYYEKEERGRGNFPDRFSARQFPNYSSELNVNALLLGDSALYLCASSSTGTGAGNTIYFGEGSWLTVV.